Below, 26 T cell receptor beta chains from the same sample are listed, as sequenced in a study of blood T cell repertoires in COVID-19. Assay: immunoSEQ multiplex PCR; the TCRdb copy retains only in-frame clones and omits some. The profile shows some 16,000 clones, around 90% of them singletons. Specimen: peripheral blood. The receptors originated from a human donor in a cohort sampled during active COVID-19.

The sample holds one count of this clone. The chain recombines TRBV9 with TRBJ2-2; 9 positions match TRBD2. V lost 2 bases, J lost 0 bases, and 11 bases stayed unmatched. The CDR3 totals 19 residues. Looked up from germline, CDR1 is SGDLS and CDR2 is YYNGEE. This CDR3 is CASSVPRAGGISNTGELFF. CDR3 nucleotides: TGTGCCAGCAGCGTCCCTCGAGCGGGGGGAATATCGAACACCGGGGAGCTGTTTTTT.

This chain connects TRBV7-3 to TRBJ2-7; D is perhaps TRBD2 (7 bases). CDR3 length: 15 amino acids. V lost 2 bases, J lost 3 bases, and 14 bases lay in between. CDR1 is SGHTA, CDR2 FQGTGA, per germline. The CDR3 sequence: CASSLQAGHGYEQYF. Here the CDR3 DNA reads TGTGCCAGCAGCTTACAAGCGGGACACGGCTACGAGCAGTACTTC.

The gene calls are TRBV3-1 (or the pseudogene TRBV3-2) and TRBJ1-4, with D uncertain. Trimming took 1 base from V and 8 from J, leaving 8 bases between them. Germline V lookup: CDR1 LGHDT, CDR2 YNNKEL (reference sequence). The CDR3 totals 13 residues. The CDR3 is CASSQALREKLFF. Written as DNA, the CDR3 is TGTGCCAGCAGCCAAGCCCTGAGAGAAAAACTGTTTTTT.

The chain has TRBV5-1 and TRBJ2-1, with D maybe TRBD1 (6 bases). The CDR3 has 15 residues. Germline V gene sequence: CDR1 SGHRS, CDR2 YFSETQ. The ends were cut back, 4 bases at V and 0 bases at J, with 11 bases in the middle. The CDR3 spells CASSSRQASYNEQFF. CDR3 nucleotide sequence: TGCGCCAGCAGCAGCCGACAGGCCTCCTACAATGAGCAGTTCTTC. Complete variable domain (other parts from reference TRBV5-1 and TRBJ2-1): KAGVTQTPRYLIKTRGQQVTLSCSPISGHRSVSWYQQTPGQGLQFLFEYFSETQRNKGNFPGRFSGRQFSNSRSEMNVSTLELGDSALYLCASSSRQASYNEQFFGPGTRLTVL.

This chain uses TRBV20-1 with TRBJ1-4, with D perhaps matching TRBD1 (5 bases). This CDR3 has 12 residues. The V end lost 3 bases, the J end lost 8 bases, and 10 bases lay between the germline ends. The V gene's germline CDR1 is DFQATT and CDR2 SNEGSKA (reference sequence). The CDR3 coding sequence is TGCAGTGCTAGTCAGGGCGACGAAAAACTGTTTTTT. Protein sequence: CSASQGDEKLFF.

The chain employs TRBV6-5 and TRBJ2-1, with D maybe TRBD2 (6 bases). The germline V and J ends were trimmed by 5 bases and 9 bases, with 20 bases remaining between them. Germline V gives CDR1 MNHEY, CDR2 SVGAGI. The CDR3 length is 15 residues. For the CDR3, the DNA is TGTGCCAGCAGTCCCCTGCGGGACCCCTTGTCTGAGCAGTTCTTC. Its protein product is CASSPLRDPLSEQFF.

The genes are TRBV15 and TRBJ1-2; 10 bases line up with TRBD1. V dropped 5 bases and J dropped 7; count of bases not matched to a gene: 10. The CDR3 runs 15 residues. CDR1 is LNHNV, CDR2 YYDKDF, per germline (reference sequence). In nucleotides, the CDR3 is TGTGCCACCAGCCTCCCTGGGACAGGGGTGTCTGGCTACACCTTC. It encodes CATSLPGTGVSGYTF.

The rearrangement joins TRBV25-1 to TRBJ1-6; D possibly corresponds to TRBD1 (6 bases). The V end was cut by 3 bases, the J end by 6 bases, with 15 bases between. CDR3 length: 16 residues. In germline, CDR1 is MGHDK, CDR2 SYGVNS. CDR3 sequence: CASSDPGRGSNSPLHF. CDR3 nucleotides: TGTGCCAGCAGTGACCCGGGGAGGGGGAGTAATTCACCCCTCCACTTT.

This sequence joins TRBV19 and TRBJ2-3; 9 positions agree with TRBD2. This CDR3 is built from 18 residues. Germline CDR1 reads LNHDA; CDR2 reads SQIVND (reference sequence). J lost 3 bases, V lost 1 base, and 11 bases had no gene match. CDR3 region: CASSIGSSSGGWTDTQYF. CDR3 DNA: TGTGCCAGTAGTATAGGTAGTAGTAGCGGGGGATGGACAGATACGCAGTATTTT.

This chain uses TRBV5-8 with TRBJ1-1, with D maybe TRBD1 (6 bases). Trimming stripped 4 bases from V and 0 bases from J, with 13 bases between. Germline V gene data show CDR1 as SGHTS and CDR2 as YDEGEE. The CDR3 has 15 residues. Here the CDR3 reads CASSVRGGVNTEAFF. CDR3 nucleotide sequence: TGTGCCAGCAGCGTCAGGGGAGGGGTGAACACTGAAGCTTTCTTT.

For the CDR3, the DNA is TGTGCCAGCAGGTATAGGGGTTCGCTTACCTACGAGCAGTACTTC. Encoded protein: CASRYRGSLTYEQYF. V gene TRBV27 combines with J gene TRBJ2-7, with TRBD1 as a possible D gene (5 bases). The germline CDR1 and CDR2 sequences are MNHEY and SMNVEV (reference sequence). V shed 6 bases and J shed 2 bases, with 17 bases lying between them. This CDR3 is built from 15 residues.

This chain uses TRBV15 with TRBJ1-1; no firm D call. Germline CDR1 and CDR2: LNHNV and YYDKDF (reference sequence). V lost 5 bases and J 4 bases, leaving 17 bases between the germline ends. CDR3 size: 15 residues. The CDR3 DNA is TGTGCCACCAGCCGCCCGCGATATGGGAGCACTGAAGCTTTCTTT. As protein: CATSRPRYGSTEAFF.

The J gene is TRBJ1-5, the V gene TRBV7-2; a weak D match, TRBD1 (6 bases). The CDR3 consists of 16 residues. Trimming pared 5 bases from V and 5 bases from J, leaving 19 bases between. In germline, CDR1 is SGHTA, CDR2 FQGNSA. CDR3 sequence (DNA): TGTGCCAGCAGCCGCTTTAGCCGGGGGGCCGATCAGCCCCAGCATTTT. Protein: CASSRFSRGADQPQHF.

The chain employs TRBV18 and TRBJ1-2; TRBD1 agrees at 10 bases. In germline, CDR1 is KGHSH, CDR2 LQKENI. The V gene end was trimmed by 4 bases and the J gene end by 4 bases; junction bases not matched to a gene: 6. The CDR3 is 15 residues long. CDR3 in amino acids: CASSLTGGRGYGYTF. In DNA, the CDR3 is TGTGCCAGCTCACTGACAGGGGGCCGTGGCTATGGCTACACCTTC.

V usage is TRBV7-2 and J usage is TRBJ2-3, with 9 bases that match TRBD2. Germline V gene data show CDR1 as SGHTA and CDR2 as FQGNSA. The trim removed 4 bases at V and 8 bases at J, leaving 10 bases unmatched. The CDR3 has 15 amino acids. CDR3 coding DNA: TGTGCCAGCAGCTCCCTCCGCGGGGGGGCCTCTACGCAGTATTTT. Translating gives CASSSLRGGASTQYF.

The gene calls are TRBV6-2 or TRBV6-3 and TRBJ1-2; 8 bases map to TRBD1. V trimming: 4 bases; J trimming: 4 bases; junction bases outside the gene matches: 11. This CDR3 is 16 amino acids long. Germline V gives CDR1 MNHEY, CDR2 SVGEGT. The CDR3 nucleotides read TGTGCCAGCAGTTTCCAACAGGGGGAGCGGAGCTATGGCTACACCTTC. Translated, it gives CASSFQQGERSYGYTF.

This clone has only one observation. V usage is TRBV19 and J usage is TRBJ1-5; D unresolved. V dropped 1 base and J dropped 0 bases, with 16 bases sitting between them. The germline gives CDR1 LNHDA, CDR2 SQIVND (reference sequence). CDR3 length: 18 amino acids. CDR3 in amino acids: CASSIVRGGAYSNQPQHF. CDR3 nucleotide sequence: TGTGCCAGTAGTATAGTCCGCGGTGGAGCTTATAGCAATCAGCCCCAGCATTTT.

This clone was found a few times. The chain employs TRBV7-3 and TRBJ1-6; D uncertain. With 5 bases removed from V and 0 bases from J, the gap between germline ends came to 8 bases. Germline CDR1 is SGHTA and CDR2 is FQGTGA. The CDR3 totals 15 residues. The chain's CDR3 is CASSVRASYNSPLHF. DNA for the CDR3: TGTGCCAGCAGCGTTCGCGCCTCCTATAATTCACCCCTCCACTTT.

In DNA, the CDR3 is TGTGCCAGCAGCTTAGTAGGGGGCGTTAACTATGGCTACACCTTC. Translating it yields CASSLVGGVNYGYTF. The chain is built from TRBV11-2 and TRBJ1-2; 7 bases line up with TRBD1. Germline trimming cut 1 base from V and 1 base from J; bases unmatched to any gene: 3. CDR3 length: 15 amino acids. Germline V gene data show CDR1 as SGHAT and CDR2 as FQNNGV.

V is TRBV6-5 and J is TRBJ1-2, with D unclear. Trimming took 2 bases from V and 2 from J, leaving 6 bases between them. Germline CDR1 and CDR2: MNHEY and SVGAGI. The CDR3 contains 13 residues. The chain's CDR3 is CASSYGLNYGYTF. The CDR3 coding sequence is TGTGCCAGCAGTTACGGGCTCAACTATGGCTACACCTTC.

The V gene is TRBV19, the J gene TRBJ2-1; perhaps TRBD2 as D (6 bases). CDR3 size: 17 residues. Trimming shortened V by 1 base and J by 7 bases, and 20 bases separated the two germline ends. From germline, CDR1 is LNHDA and CDR2 SQIVND (reference sequence). The CDR3 protein is CASSIGRIVGGPNEQFF. DNA of the CDR3: TGTGCCAGTAGTATAGGTAGGATCGTGGGGGGTCCGAATGAGCAGTTCTTC.

This chain uses TRBV7-2 with TRBJ2-6, with D maybe TRBD2 (5 bases). V dropped 1 base and J dropped 0 bases, with 7 bases sitting between them. The CDR3 totals 16 residues. From germline, CDR1 is SGHTA and CDR2 FQGNSA. CDR3 DNA sequence: TGTGCCAGCAGCTTAGTGGCGGGCTCTGGGGCCAACGTCCTGACTTTC. This sequence encodes CASSLVAGSGANVLTF.

V usage is TRBV7-9 and J usage is TRBJ1-5, with TRBD1 identical over 10 bases. This CDR3 region has 17 residues. In germline, CDR1 is SEHNR, CDR2 FQNEAQ (reference sequence). The ends lost 1 base at V and 4 bases at J; junction bases unmatched: 7. The CDR3 bases are TGTGCCAGCAGCTTAGAGAAGGGGACAGGGGTAAATCAGCCCCAGCATTTT. Protein product: CASSLEKGTGVNQPQHF.

V and J are TRBV28 and TRBJ2-7; 9 bases agree with TRBD1. The V gene end was trimmed by 5 bases and the J gene end by 0 bases; junction bases not matched to a gene: 14. Germline V CDR1 and CDR2: MDHEN, SYDVKM. The CDR3 runs to 18 residues. CDR3 sequence (DNA): TGTGCCAGCAGTCCACCTATTGGAAGGACAGGGGTCTCCTACGAGCAGTACTTC. Its protein is CASSPPIGRTGVSYEQYF.

The V gene is TRBV25-1, the J gene TRBJ1-1, with a possible D match to TRBD1 (6 bases). V was cut by 5 bases and J by 1 base, with 17 bases left in between. There are 16 residues in the CDR3. Germline V lookup: CDR1 MGHDK, CDR2 SYGVNS. The CDR3 DNA is TGTGCCAGCAGTTGGACAGCAGTGGGGCCGAACACTGAAGCTTTCTTT. Its translation is CASSWTAVGPNTEAFF.

J is TRBJ2-7 and V is TRBV5-1; 10 bases match TRBD1. The germline V gene encodes CDR1 SGHRS and CDR2 YFSETQ. The CDR3 contains 12 residues. The V gene end was trimmed by 8 bases and the J gene end by 4 bases; junction bases not matched to a gene: 3. This chain's CDR3 is CARPDRGYEQYF. CDR3 in DNA: TGCGCCAGGCCGGACAGGGGGTACGAGCAGTACTTC.